Below are 17 T cell receptor beta chains sequenced from a single sample in a study of shared T cell receptors in the human thymus. Clones were read by immunoSEQ multiplex PCR, and TCRdb kept only the in-frame ones, dropping some. This sample has some 700,000 clones; roughly 88% occur once, and the top ten carry 0.0095% to 0.013%. These data are also associated with another study on human thymus T cells.

The sequenced material came from thymocytes. Receptor source: a boy in the first two years of life with a congenital heart defect.

Of note for this clone: An end of the junction differs from the germline gene, which may be a read error. The chain uses TRBV11-3 and TRBJ2-7; TRBD2 matches at 7 bases. CDR3 size: 10 residues. In germline, CDR1 is SGHNT, CDR2 YENEEA. The CDR3 DNA sequence: TGCGGGGGGAGCTCCTACGAGCAGTACTTC. Its protein is CGGSSYEQYF.

The CDR3 DNA is TGTGCCAGCAGCCAGGAGCGGGAATTCTCCTACGAGCAGTACTTC. Amino acid sequence: CASSQEREFSYEQYF. The chain recombines TRBV5-8 with TRBJ2-7; 7 bases are a match to TRBD2. This CDR3 is 15 amino acids long. V lost 4 bases to trimming and J lost 0 bases; unmatched junction nucleotides: 7. Germline lookup yields CDR1 SGHTS and CDR2 YDEGEE.

The CDR3 sequence: CATSRDRGAYGYTF. The CDR3 DNA reads TGTGCCACCAGCAGAGATCGGGGGGCCTATGGCTACACCTTC. This chain links TRBV15 with TRBJ1-2, with D perhaps TRBD1 (6 bases). CDR1 and CDR2 (germline): LNHNV, YYDKDF (reference sequence). The CDR3 contains 14 residues. The germline V and J ends were trimmed by 0 bases and 4 bases, with 9 bases remaining between them.

The rearrangement uses TRBV18 and TRBJ1-2, with 8 bases matching TRBD1. CDR3 length: 15 amino acids. V dropped 4 bases and J dropped 8; count of bases not matched to a gene: 12. The V gene's germline CDR1 is KGHSH and CDR2 LQKENI. The DNA of the CDR3 is TGTGCCAGCTCACTAACGTCAGGACAGGGCTGGGGCTACACCTTC. Protein sequence: CASSLTSGQGWGYTF.

The rearrangement joins TRBV29-1 to TRBJ1-1; perhaps TRBD1 as D (5 bases). The V and J ends lost 7 bases and 8 bases respectively, with 26 bases between them. Per the germline V gene, CDR1 is SQVTM and CDR2 is ANQGSEA. The CDR3 has 15 amino acids. This CDR3 reads CSDGGGGSPFQEAFF. CDR3 nucleotide sequence: TGCAGCGACGGCGGGGGGGGGTCACCATTTCAGGAAGCTTTCTTT. The full variable domain, its missing parts supplied by reference TRBV29-1 and TRBJ1-1, is SAVISQKPSRDICQRGTSLTIQCQVDSQVTMMFWYRQQPGQSLTLIATANQGSEATYESGFVIDKFPISRPNLTFSTLTVSNMSPEDSSIYLCSDGGGGSPFQEAFFGQGTRLTVV.

Only a few counts were recorded for this clone. V usage is TRBV25-1 and J usage is TRBJ1-3; no reliable D call. The CDR3 consists of 12 residues. The V gene's germline CDR1 is MGHDK and CDR2 SYGVNS. V was trimmed by 3 bases and J by 4 bases, leaving 4 bases between them. The CDR3 DNA is TGTGCCAGCAGTGATGCGGGAAACACCATATATTTT. Its protein product is CASSDAGNTIYF.

This clone was recorded only once. The chain recombines TRBV27 with TRBJ1-5; TRBD1 is a possible D gene (5 bases). Germline V CDR1 and CDR2: MNHEY, SMNVEV (reference sequence). The CDR3 consists of 14 residues. V gave up 7 bases and J gave up 1 base, with 11 bases separating them. The CDR3 loop reads CASMPGMSNQPQHF. The CDR3 nucleotides are TGTGCCAGCATGCCAGGGATGAGCAATCAGCCCCAGCATTTT.

The chain recombines TRBV28 with TRBJ2-1; TRBD2 matches at 8 bases. Germline V lookup: CDR1 MDHEN, CDR2 SYDVKM. The V gene end was trimmed by 5 bases and the J gene end by 4 bases; junction bases not matched to a gene: 7. This CDR3 is built from 15 residues. In DNA form, the CDR3 reads TGTGCCAGCAGTCCCGGGACTAGACCTTACAATGAGCAGTTCTTC. This sequence encodes CASSPGTRPYNEQFF.

The table lists this clone with a few counts. The chain is built from TRBV5-1 and TRBJ2-2; 14 bases align to TRBD2. Per germline, CDR1 SGHRS and CDR2 YFSETQ. The CDR3 length is 17 residues. The trim removed 4 bases at V and 7 bases at J, leaving 9 bases unmatched. This chain's CDR3 is CASSGGLAGEYGGELFF. The CDR3 DNA reads as TGCGCCAGCAGCGGGGGACTAGCGGGAGAATATGGCGGGGAGCTGTTTTTT.

This clone showed up just once. The chain combines TRBV10-1 with TRBJ2-2, with D perhaps TRBD1 (6 bases). The CDR3 contains 13 residues. Germline V gene sequence: CDR1 WNHNN, CDR2 SYGVQD (reference sequence). The V and J ends lost 5 bases and 5 bases respectively, with 9 bases between them. CDR3 DNA sequence: TGCGCCAGCAGTTCCGGACAGACCGGGGAGCTGTTTTTT. Its protein is CASSSGQTGELFF.

The V gene is TRBV27, the J gene TRBJ2-7; 9 nucleotides line up with TRBD1. Germline lookup yields CDR1 MNHEY and CDR2 SMNVEV (reference sequence). This CDR3 spans 19 amino acids. The junction had 17 bases not matched to a gene; V was cut back by 5 bases and J by 0 bases. CDR3 residues: CASSPLGQGWGKPSYEQYF. The CDR3 DNA reads as TGTGCCAGCAGTCCATTGGGACAGGGTTGGGGGAAACCCTCCTACGAGCAGTACTTC.

The rearrangement links TRBV4-3 to TRBJ2-1, with D possibly matching TRBD2 (6 bases). The CDR3 length is 14 residues. Trimming removed 4 bases at V and 12 bases at J, with 19 bases between. CDR1 and CDR2 from the germline V gene are LGHNA and YSLEER. The CDR3 DNA sequence: TGCGCCAGCAGCCGCACTACTAGGCGGGGAGGGCAGTTCTTC. Its translation is CASSRTTRRGGQFF.

A note on this clone: An end of the junction does not agree with germline; a read error may underlie this. The rearrangement links TRBV4-1 to TRBJ2-4; 9 bases agree with TRBD1. Germline CDR1 MGHRA, CDR2 YSYEKL. This CDR3 has 13 residues. CDR3 nucleotides: TGCGCCAGCAGCCAAGTAGGGGGCCGGGACAGGGACTTC. This translates into CASSQVGGRDRDF.

The chain is built from TRBV5-6 and TRBJ1-1, with 10 bases lining up with TRBD1. This CDR3 contains 16 residues. Per germline, CDR1 SGHDT and CDR2 YYEEEE. The junction had 9 bases not matched to a gene; V was cut back by 4 bases and J by 3 bases. In nucleotides, the CDR3 is TGTGCCAGCAGCGCCGGGACAGGGGCGTGGGACACTGAAGCTTTCTTT. Residues: CASSAGTGAWDTEAFF.

This rearrangement joins TRBV6-7 to TRBJ2-3, with D possibly being TRBD2 (5 bases). TRBV6-7 is labeled an ORF, and its function is uncertain. CDR3 size: 16 residues. Trimming shortened V by 7 bases and J by 0 bases, and 17 bases separated the two germline ends. CDR3 in amino acids: CASTYGGGVSTDTQYF. The CDR3 DNA reads as TGTGCCAGCACCTACGGAGGCGGAGTAAGCACAGATACGCAGTATTTT.

CDR3 amino acids: CASSEGRYTEAFF. For the CDR3, the DNA is TGTGCCAGCAGTGAAGGGAGGTACACTGAAGCTTTCTTT. This sequence joins TRBV2 and TRBJ1-1; D not resolved. This CDR3 region has 13 residues. Germline CDR1 and CDR2: SNHLY and FYNNEI. V gave up 1 base and J gave up 3 bases, with 6 bases separating them.

The chain uses TRBV5-4 and TRBJ2-3; TRBD2 matches at 9 bases. This CDR3 region has 15 residues. V gave up 1 base and J gave up 0 bases; unmatched junction bases: 0. CDR1 SGHNT and CDR2 YYREEE come from the germline V gene (reference sequence). The CDR3 DNA sequence: TGTGCCAGCAGCTTGACTAGCGGGAGCACAGATACGCAGTATTTT. This gives the protein CASSLTSGSTDTQYF.